The rows below give T cell receptor beta chains drawn from one sample of a study of T-cell reconstitution after alpha-beta-depleted transplantation in children. MiXCR, applied by TCRdb to the PCR reads, yields one record per CDR3 protein. The sample consists of 500,000 or so distinct CDR3 sequences, roughly 10% of them appearing once. This specimen consisted of PBMCs, mostly from graft donor cells, obtained 180 days after TCRalphabeta/CD19-depleted stem cell transplant. All receptors come from a female patient under 10 years old who had a stem cell transplant for aplastic anemia, so the T cells may come from the graft donor. Each CDR3 is given with its conserved first and last residue. D genes are given only for firm matches. For some rows the clone size is stated as once, few or many, or as a class when expanded; others skip it.

abundance	v_gene	j_gene	d_gene	CDR3aa	CDR3nt
many	TRBV2	TRBJ1-1	-	CASSRAENTEAFF	TGTGCCAGCAGTAGGGCCGAGAACACTGAAGCTTTCTTT
-	TRBV3-1	TRBJ1-3	TRBD1	CASSQRTGGNTIYF	TGTGCCAGCAGCCAACGGACAGGGGGAAACACCATATATTTT
few	TRBV14	TRBJ2-3	TRBD2	CASTSAGVGDTQYF	TGTGCCAGCACCTCAGCGGGAGTGGGAGATACGCAGTATTTT
few	TRBV12-3/TRBV12-4	TRBJ2-1	TRBD2	CASSAGTRFSSYNEQFF	TGTGCCAGCAGTGCGGGGACTAGGTTCAGCTCCTACAATGAGCAGTTCTTC
many	TRBV24-1	TRBJ1-2	-	CATSDSRTNYGYTF	TGTGCCACCAGTGATTCTAGGACGAACTATGGCTACACCTTC
few	TRBV7-2	TRBJ1-1	-	CASSLAARGDEAFF	TGTGCCAGCAGCTTAGCCGCCAGGGGTGATGAAGCTTTCTTT
few	TRBV3-1	TRBJ2-5	-	CASSLLDSYQETQYF	TGTGCCAGCAGCCTCTTGGACAGTTACCAAGAGACCCAGTACTTC
few	TRBV20-1	TRBJ2-6	TRBD1	CSAWDRVGSGANVLTF	TGCAGTGCTTGGGACAGGGTAGGCTCTGGGGCCAACGTCCTGACTTTC
many	TRBV4-3	TRBJ2-5	-	CASSHRAGVETQYF	TGCGCCAGCAGCCACCGCGCAGGGGTGGAGACCCAGTACTTC
-	TRBV7-2	TRBJ2-5	-	CASSLVASVGETQYF	TGTGCCAGCAGCTTAGTGGCTAGCGTTGGAGAGACCCAGTACTTC
-	TRBV20-1	TRBJ2-7	-	CSATSSPSYEQYF	TGCAGTGCTACTAGCTCTCCCTCCTACGAGCAGTACTTC
-	TRBV12-3/TRBV12-4	TRBJ1-1	TRBD1	CASRIRDSRDTEAFF	TGTGCCAGCAGAATCCGGGACAGCAGGGACACTGAAGCTTTCTTT
many	TRBV15	TRBJ2-4	-	CATSPLGGGNIQYF	TGTGCCACCAGCCCATTGGGGGGTGGAAACATTCAGTACTTC
few	TRBV20-1	TRBJ2-7	-	CSARGGGPEQYF	TGCAGTGCTAGAGGGGGCGGGCCCGAGCAGTACTTC
many	TRBV7-8	TRBJ2-1	-	CASSLGKSGSDEQFF	TGTGCCAGCAGCTTAGGAAAATCGGGCTCCGATGAGCAGTTCTTC
-	TRBV15	TRBJ1-2	TRBD1	CATRRDRGLYGYTF	TGTGCCACCAGACGGGACAGGGGGCTCTATGGCTACACCTTC
-	TRBV4-3	TRBJ2-1	TRBD2	CASSQDLGGGYNEQFF	TGCGCCAGCAGCCAAGATTTGGGGGGGGGGTACAATGAGCAGTTCTTC
-	TRBV19	TRBJ2-1	-	CASSILTRGYNEQFF	TGTGCCAGTAGTATACTCACGCGGGGTTACAATGAGCAGTTCTTC
-	TRBV18	TRBJ2-3	-	CASSPKPGPFTDTQYF	TGTGCCAGCTCACCTAAACCGGGACCCTTCACAGATACGCAGTATTTT
few	TRBV10-2	TRBJ2-1	-	CASSATRTNEQFF	TGCGCCAGCAGCGCGACTAGAACCAATGAGCAGTTCTTC
-	TRBV29-1	TRBJ2-5	TRBD1	CSVEDRGVSETQYF	TGCAGCGTAGAAGACAGGGGGGTTTCAGAGACCCAGTACTTC
few	TRBV6-5	TRBJ2-1	-	CASSSDLAALTNEQFF	TGTGCCAGCAGTTCCGACCTAGCTGCGTTAACCAATGAGCAGTTCTTC
-	TRBV29-1	TRBJ2-5	-	CSVTSPRTLGETQYF	TGCAGCGTTACTAGCCCCCGGACTCTGGGAGAGACCCAGTACTTC
-	TRBV20-1	TRBJ2-7	-	CSARVETGQYEQYF	TGCAGTGCTAGAGTAGAGACAGGACAATACGAGCAGTACTTC
few	TRBV5-1	TRBJ2-7	-	CASSLPEGPTYEQYF	TGCGCCAGCAGCTTGCCCGAGGGCCCTACCTACGAGCAGTACTTC
few	TRBV28	TRBJ1-1	-	CASSLRAQGAFF	TGTGCCAGCAGTTTAAGAGCTCAAGGAGCTTTCTTT
few	TRBV4-2	TRBJ2-3	TRBD2	CASSRALTGLSTDTQYF	TGTGCCAGCAGCCGAGCTCTGACGGGACTAAGCACAGATACGCAGTATTTT
-	TRBV3-1	TRBJ1-5	-	CAIRTGVLTSYSNQPQHF	TGTGCCATCAGGACCGGGGTTCTAACATCATATAGCAATCAGCCCCAGCATTTT
-	TRBV10-3	TRBJ1-2	-	CAISGINGGPGYTF	TGTGCCATCAGTGGGATAAACGGGGGCCCTGGCTACACCTTC
few	TRBV29-1	TRBJ2-6	-	CSVDLLGSGANVLTF	TGCAGCGTTGATCTTCTGGGCTCTGGGGCCAACGTCCTGACTTTC
-	TRBV7-2	TRBJ2-3	-	CASSPDPLARDTQYF	TGTGCCAGCAGCCCGGACCCACTAGCAAGAGATACGCAGTATTTT
few	TRBV10-3	TRBJ2-3	-	CAIRREDISTDTQYF	TGTGCCATCAGACGAGAGGACATTAGCACAGATACGCAGTATTTT
-	TRBV6-2/TRBV6-3	TRBJ1-1	-	CASSRVGRNTEAFF	TGTGCCAGCAGCCGTGTGGGCCGAAACACTGAAGCTTTCTTT
few	TRBV25-1	TRBJ2-3	TRBD2	CASSEYIGREDTQYF	TGTGCCAGCAGTGAATATATCGGGAGGGAGGATACGCAGTATTTT
few	TRBV15	TRBJ2-1	-	CATSSSYNEQFF	TGTGCCACCAGCAGCTCGTACAATGAGCAGTTCTTC
-	TRBV4-2	TRBJ2-3	-	CASSQEALSPDTQYF	TGTGCCAGCAGCCAAGAGGCCCTCTCCCCAGATACGCAGTATTTT
many	TRBV7-2	TRBJ2-3	-	CASSLRGPLGTDTQYF	TGTGCCAGCAGCCTGCGGGGCCCTCTCGGCACAGATACGCAGTATTTT
many	TRBV10-3	TRBJ2-1	-	CAISESNRWTYNEQFF	TGTGCCATCAGTGAGTCGAACAGGTGGACCTACAATGAGCAGTTCTTC
-	TRBV3-1	TRBJ2-1	TRBD2	CASSQYLTSGRANEQFF	TGTGCCAGCAGCCAATACCTAACTAGCGGGAGGGCGAATGAGCAGTTCTTC
many	TRBV28	TRBJ1-4	TRBD1	CASSPGTGGNEKLFF	TGTGCCAGCAGCCCCGGGACAGGGGGCAATGAAAAACTGTTTTTT